This T cell receptor (beta chain) is from a study of beta chain features in type 1 diabetes. With respect to this clone: Its specificity is not known.

The investigators reverse transcribed all of the isolated RNA, so they sequenced expressed TCRB transcripts. Generated by immunoSEQ multiplex PCR, the TCRdb table keeps only in-frame clones and is missing some. The sample records 600,000 or so clones, 11% to 15% being singletons. The CDR3 is 15 residues long. Trimming stripped 7 bases from V and 0 bases from J, with 16 bases between. In germline, CDR1 is LGHNA, CDR2 YSLEER. The study, taken as a whole, reports: For patients and controls alike, PCR might favor shorter templates to the same degree. All four CD4+ subsets of Type 1 diabetes patients contained TCRB CDR3s that were moderately but significantly shorter.

Sequencing was carried out using naive CD4+ T cells from blood. V gene TRBV4-3 combines with J gene TRBJ2-7; D is tentatively TRBD1 or TRBD2 (5 bases each). The source of this sequence is a man younger than 30 with type 1 diabetes. CDR3: CASTTVWDLSYEQYF. The CDR3, as DNA: TGCGCCAGCACCACCGTGTGGGACCTCTCCTACGAGCAGTACTTC.